The T cell receptor beta chain described here comes from a study of OX40 agonist ivuxolimab in advanced cancers. On the study more broadly: Partial responses were recorded for three patients, including one with hepatocellular carcinoma and two with cutaneous melanoma. Study results and caveats: What antigens the expanded peripheral T cells recognized was never established. The mean number of expanded clones was higher in CD8+ T cells than in CD4+.

The sample holds a few counts of this clone. The antigen is undetermined. The CDR3 runs 15 residues. Germline CDR1 is MDHEN and CDR2 is SYDVKM. V shed 1 base and J shed 3 bases, with 12 bases lying between them. Here immunoSEQ multiplex PCR was the method, and the copy in TCRdb shows in-frame clones only, minus some. The sample gives fewer than 85,000 clones, approximately 83% of which show up once; around 2% is in the top ten. The gene calls are TRBV28 and TRBJ1-1, with D uncertain. Here the sequenced sample was CD4+ or CD8+ T cells sorted from blood, taken in a trial of the OX40 agonist ivuxolimab. This TCR was sampled from an adult with an advanced solid tumor such as melanoma, head and neck, liver or kidney cancer. CDR3 protein: CASSLSWRLDTEAFF. For the CDR3, the DNA is TGTGCCAGCAGTTTATCATGGAGATTGGACACTGAAGCTTTCTTT.